The 17 T cell receptor beta chains given below trace back to one sample, sequenced in a study of T-cell reconstitution after alpha-beta-depleted transplantation in children. Unique molecular identifiers were incorporated into the prepared TCRbeta library. MiXCR, run by TCRdb on the PCR reads, gives a single entry per CDR3 protein. There are about 470,000 distinct CDR3 sequences in the sample; 43% occur only once, and 27% lies in the top ten. Here the sequenced sample was PBMCs, taken before TCRalphabeta/CD19-depleted stem cell transplant. The receptors originated from a girl aged 2-9 years with aplastic anemia, due to receive a stem cell transplant.

The rearrangement links TRBV28 to TRBJ1-2; 7 bases align to TRBD1. The J segment lost 0 bases and the V segment lost 6 bases, leaving 10 bases of the junction unmatched. The CDR3 is made up of 16 amino acids. Germline V gives CDR1 MDHEN, CDR2 SYDVKM. The CDR3 nucleotides are TGTGCCAGCAGCATCGGGGGCAGGGGGACTAACTATGGCTACACCTTC. It specifies CASSIGGRGTNYGYTF.

The chain employs TRBV5-4 and TRBJ1-5, with D perhaps matching TRBD1 (6 bases). The CDR3 covers 18 residues. Germline V gene sequence: CDR1 SGHNT, CDR2 YYREEE (reference sequence). Trimming removed 0 bases at V and 4 bases at J, with 20 bases between. The CDR3 DNA is TGTGCCAGCAGCTTGGTGGCCCGGCCCCCAGGGGTTAATCAGCCCCAGCATTTT. It yields the protein CASSLVARPPGVNQPQHF.

V gene TRBV28 combines with J gene TRBJ2-4; possibly TRBD2 for D (7 bases). V lost 6 bases to trimming and J lost 5 bases, with 17 bases between them. The CDR3 loop spans 15 amino acids. Germline V gives CDR1 MDHEN, CDR2 SYDVKM. This CDR3 is CASRDPGGRENIQYF. The CDR3 nucleotides read TGTGCCAGCAGGGATCCGGGGGGCCGCGAAAACATTCAGTACTTC. The whole variable domain, filled in from reference TRBV28 and TRBJ2-4, reads DVKVTQSSRYLVKRTGEKVFLECVQDMDHENMFWYRQDPGLGLRLIYFSYDVKMKEKGDIPEGYSVSREKKERFSLILESASTNQTSMYLCASRDPGGRENIQYFGAGTRLSVL.

The genes are TRBV20-1 and TRBJ1-3, with D unresolved. In germline, CDR1 is DFQATT, CDR2 SNEGSKA (reference sequence). V was cut by 2 bases and J by 0 bases, with 8 bases left in between. The length of the CDR3 is 14 residues. Here the CDR3 DNA reads TGCAGTGCTAGAAGTCCGGGCTCTGGAAACACCATATATTTT. Encoded protein: CSARSPGSGNTIYF.

The V gene is TRBV20-1, the J gene TRBJ2-1; D perhaps matches TRBD2 (6 bases). V was clipped by 3 bases and J by 4 bases, with 13 bases between them. The CDR3 sequence is 14 residues long. Germline V gene sequence: CDR1 DFQATT, CDR2 SNEGSKA (reference sequence). The CDR3 sequence is CSARDYRRYNEQFF. The CDR3 DNA reads as TGCAGTGCTAGGGACTACCGAAGGTACAATGAGCAGTTCTTC.

Worth noting for this clonotype: The CDR3 does not end in the conserved phenylalanine or tryptophan, so this is likely a read error. The V call is TRBV5-1, the J call TRBJ1-4; D perhaps matches TRBD1 (5 bases). The CDR3 contains 15 residues. Germline values: CDR1 SGHRS, CDR2 YFSETQ. Trimming left V 3 bases short and J 5 bases short, with 14 bases between. CDR3 region: CASSYAGTANEKLFS. CDR3 in DNA: TGCGCCAGCAGCTATGCAGGGACGGCCAATGAAAAACTGTTTTCT.

The J gene is TRBJ2-2, the V gene TRBV7-2, with D unresolved. Trimming removed 2 bases at V and 4 bases at J, with 8 bases between. The CDR3 is 14 amino acids. Germline loops: CDR1 SGHTA, CDR2 FQGNSA. This CDR3 is CASSLLRTTGELFF. As DNA, the CDR3 is TGTGCCAGCAGCTTATTGCGGACCACCGGGGAGCTGTTTTTT. Filled out from reference TRBV7-2 and TRBJ2-2, the complete variable domain reads GAGVSQSPSNKVTEKGKDVELRCDPISGHTALYWYRQSLGQGLEFLIYFQGNSAPDKSGLPSDRFSAERTGGSVSTLTIQRTQQEDSAVYLCASSLLRTTGELFFGEGSRLTVL.

The J gene is TRBJ2-3, the V gene TRBV5-1, with 7 nucleotides matching TRBD2. The CDR3 runs to 17 residues. Germline V gives CDR1 SGHRS, CDR2 YFSETQ. Trimming at V came to 4 bases and at J to 1 base, leaving 12 bases not matched to a gene. CDR3 in DNA: TGCGCCAGCAGCCCTGGGGAGGGCTTTGCTCGCACAGATACGCAGTATTTT. Translating it yields CASSPGEGFARTDTQYF.

The table lists this clonotype with a count of one. The chain joins TRBV14 to TRBJ2-7; TRBD2 aligns across 8 bases. J lost 6 bases, V lost 4 bases, and 8 bases had no gene match. From germline, CDR1 is SGHDN and CDR2 FVKESK. This CDR3 has 14 residues. The CDR3 nucleotides read TGTGCCAGCAGCCTAGCGGGATTAACCTGCGAGCAGTACTTC. As protein: CASSLAGLTCEQYF.

CDR3 residues: CSGEENYGYTF. CDR3 sequence (DNA): TGCAGCGGAGAGGAGAACTATGGCTACACCTTC. The V call is TRBV29-1, the J call TRBJ1-2; D is unresolved. The CDR3 is made up of 11 amino acids. Looked up from germline, CDR1 is SQVTM and CDR2 is ANQGSEA. V was pared by 7 bases and J by 2 bases, with 8 bases between.

In DNA, the CDR3 is TGTGCCAGCAGCTCATATACCGGGACTAGGGCCGTCAATGAGCAGTTCTTC. Translation: CASSSYTGTRAVNEQFF. This rearrangement joins TRBV6-1 to TRBJ2-1, with 8 bases fitting TRBD2. The CDR3 contains 17 residues. Germline assignment: CDR1 MNHNS and CDR2 SASEGT. V was pared by 6 bases and J by 6 bases, with 16 bases of the junction left unmatched.

The rearrangement links TRBV6-1 to TRBJ2-3; 11 bases map to TRBD2. The V segment lost 6 bases and the J segment 1 base; nucleotides outside the gene matches: 6. This CDR3 is 16 amino acids long. CDR1 and CDR2 (germline): MNHNS, SASEGT. In nucleotides, the CDR3 is TGTGCCAGCAGGGTCGGACTAGCGGGTCGCACAGATACGCAGTATTTT. It codes for CASRVGLAGRTDTQYF.

Regarding this clonotype: One junction end does not reproduce the germline sequence, and a read error may be involved. The chain carries TRBV6-2 or TRBV6-3 and TRBJ1-2; 8 bases fit TRBD1. Germline loops: CDR1 MNHEY, CDR2 SVGEGT. The CDR3 extends over 12 amino acids. CDR3 in amino acids: CASSPYGQGQHF. DNA of the CDR3: TGTGCCAGCAGTCCCTATGGACAGGGTCAGCACTTC.

The chain has TRBV5-5 and TRBJ1-2; 7 nucleotides match TRBD1. CDR1 SGHKS and CDR2 YYEKEE come from the germline V gene (reference sequence). CDR3 length: 14 amino acids. The V segment lost 5 bases and the J segment 8 bases; nucleotides outside the gene matches: 12. CDR3 amino acids: CASREQGQRAGYTF. The CDR3 bases are TGTGCCAGCAGGGAACAGGGGCAGAGGGCCGGCTACACCTTC.

The chain combines TRBV4-1 with TRBJ2-3; possibly TRBD1 for D (6 bases). V was clipped by 0 bases and J by 1 base, with 14 bases between them. CDR3 size: 17 residues. CDR1 and CDR2 from the germline V gene are MGHRA and YSYEKL. The CDR3 reads CASSQEVRRQGTDTQYF. DNA of the CDR3: TGCGCCAGCAGCCAAGAGGTCCGAAGACAGGGCACAGATACGCAGTATTTT.

This clonotype was counted ten times or more. The rearrangement joins TRBV5-1 to TRBJ2-5; D ambiguous. CDR1 and CDR2 (germline): SGHRS, YFSETQ. V lost 4 bases to trimming and J lost 5 bases, with 12 bases between them. This CDR3 is built from 13 residues. CDR3 DNA: TGCGCCAGCAGCCGTTCCCTGTTGGAGACCCAGTACTTC. This encodes CASSRSLLETQYF.

Relative to its sample, this clonotype is medium-sized. The gene calls are TRBV7-9 and TRBJ2-1, with D possibly TRBD1 on 6 matching bases. CDR1 and CDR2 (germline): SEHNR, FQNEAQ (reference sequence). The CDR3 length is 13 residues. The germline V and J ends were trimmed by 5 bases and 10 bases, with 15 bases remaining between them. The chain's CDR3 is CASSPAGDLEQFF. CDR3 nucleotide sequence: TGTGCCAGCAGCCCTGCAGGGGATTTAGAGCAGTTCTTC.